Below are 20 T cell receptor beta chains sequenced from a single sample in a study of blood T cell repertoires in COVID-19. Some clones are missing from TCRdb's copy, which holds only in-frame ones; the method was immunoSEQ multiplex PCR. The sample holds over 250,000 clones, over 75% seen once. Sequences were obtained from peripheral blood. The source of these receptors is a human donor in a cohort sampled during active COVID-19.

About this clone: The sample carries other DNA sequences with the same CDR3. The chain recombines TRBV18 with TRBJ1-1, with D unresolved. The CDR3 is 14 residues long. Germline CDR1 KGHSH, CDR2 LQKENI. Trimming cost V 2 bases and J 1 base, with 8 bases left between them. This CDR3 reads CASSPITRNTEAFF. DNA for the CDR3: TGTGCCAGCTCACCAATTACCAGGAACACTGAAGCTTTCTTT.

The chain links TRBV4-2 to TRBJ2-7; 11 nucleotides agree with TRBD2. V dropped 4 bases and J dropped 7; count of bases not matched to a gene: 9. CDR3 size: 15 residues. CDR1 is LGHNA, CDR2 YNFKEQ, per germline. CDR3: CASSRSGTSGDEQYF. The CDR3 bases are TGTGCCAGCAGCCGGTCGGGGACTAGCGGCGATGAGCAGTACTTC.

CDR3 loop: CASSPQGQSGSTEAFF. CDR3 DNA: TGTGCCAGCTCACCTCAGGGACAATCGGGGAGCACTGAAGCTTTCTTT. The V gene is TRBV18, the J gene TRBJ1-1, with D possibly matching TRBD1 (6 bases). The CDR3 totals 16 residues. V was cut by 3 bases and J by 4 bases, with 18 bases left in between. Germline-derived CDR1 and CDR2 are KGHSH and LQKENI. Full variable domain (missing parts from reference TRBV18 and TRBJ1-1): NAGVMQNPRHLVRRRGQEARLRCSPMKGHSHVYWYRQLPEEGLKFMVYLQKENIIDESGMPKERFSAEFPKEGPSILRIQQVVRGDSAAYFCASSPQGQSGSTEAFFGQGTRLTVV.

CDR3 region: CASSLGQVYEQYF. The CDR3 DNA follows: TGTGCCAGCAGCTTAGGACAGGTCTACGAGCAGTACTTC. This sequence joins TRBV11-2 and TRBJ2-7; D is perhaps TRBD1 (6 bases). The CDR3 loop spans 13 amino acids. The V end lost 1 base, the J end lost 3 bases, and 7 bases lay between the germline ends. Germline V gene lookup returns CDR1 SGHAT and CDR2 FQNNGV.

CDR3 loop: CASSPDRNQPQHF. DNA for the CDR3: TGTGCCAGCAGTCCGGACAGAAATCAGCCCCAGCATTTT. V usage is TRBV12-3 or TRBV12-4 and J usage is TRBJ1-5, with D maybe TRBD1 (6 bases). This CDR3 spans 13 amino acids. Trimming took 5 bases from V and 4 from J, leaving 9 bases between them.

The chain couples TRBV19 to TRBJ1-1; D remains unclear. There are 14 residues in the CDR3. From germline, CDR1 is LNHDA and CDR2 SQIVND (reference sequence). V was clipped by 3 bases and J by 0 bases, with 8 bases between them. CDR3 sequence (DNA): TGTGCCAGTAGTATTTCGGGGTTGAACACTGAAGCTTTCTTT. Encoded protein: CASSISGLNTEAFF.

V is TRBV5-6 and J is TRBJ2-1; D might be TRBD2 (5 bases). CDR1 and CDR2 (germline): SGHDT, YYEEEE. Trimming stripped 0 bases from V and 7 bases from J, with 11 bases between. This CDR3 has 14 residues. The CDR3 here is CASSLGQRLNEQFF. In DNA form, the CDR3 reads TGTGCCAGCAGCTTGGGGCAGCGGTTAAATGAGCAGTTCTTC.

This chain joins TRBV5-1 and TRBJ2-2; 14 bases map to TRBD2. This CDR3 has 17 amino acids. Losses at the gene ends were 7 bases for V and 3 bases for J; bases not matched to a gene: 8. Per the germline V gene, CDR1 is SGHRS and CDR2 is YFSETQ. The CDR3 DNA reads as TGCGCCAGCGGAGGACTAGCGGGAGGAGGTGACACCGGGGAGCTGTTTTTT. Its translation is CASGGLAGGGDTGELFF.

The chain uses TRBV2 and TRBJ1-1; TRBD1 is a possible D gene (5 bases). The CDR3 extends over 11 amino acids. The V end was cut by 6 bases, the J end by 6 bases, with 8 bases between. Germline-derived CDR1 and CDR2 are SNHLY and FYNNEI. In nucleotides, the CDR3 is TGTGCCAGCAGAGGAGGGGCTGAAGCTTTCTTT. It codes for CASRGGAEAFF.

Concerning this clone itself: Other DNA sequences in this sample translate to the same CDR3. The chain links TRBV7-9 to TRBJ2-7; no reliable D call. Trimming left V 5 bases short and J 2 bases short, with 4 bases between. Germline values: CDR1 SEHNR, CDR2 FQNEAQ (reference sequence). The CDR3 runs 11 residues. In DNA, the CDR3 is TGTGCCAGCAGCCCCGCCTACGAGCAGTACTTC. This gives the protein CASSPAYEQYF. The entire variable domain, with the rest obtained from reference TRBV7-9 and TRBJ2-7, is as follows: DTGVSQNPRHKITKRGQNVTFRCDPISEHNRLYWYRQTLGQGPEFLTYFQNEAQLEKSRLLSDRFSAERPKGSFSTLEIQRTEQGDSAMYLCASSPAYEQYFGPGTRLTVT.

This clone occurred a few times. V gene TRBV3-1 (or the pseudogene TRBV3-2) combines with J gene TRBJ2-7, with TRBD2 identical over 7 bases. Germline V CDR1 and CDR2: LGHDT, YNNKEL (reference sequence). Trimming removed 5 bases from V and 2 bases from J; junction bases left unmatched: 6. This CDR3 has 14 residues. CDR3 region: CASSSRLAAYEQYF. Here the CDR3 DNA reads TGTGCCAGCAGCTCCCGACTAGCAGCCTACGAGCAGTACTTC.

This clone came up a few times. The chain has TRBV6-5 and TRBJ2-3, with D possibly TRBD2 on 6 matching bases. From germline, CDR1 is MNHEY and CDR2 SVGAGI. The V gene lost 10 bases and the J gene lost 9 bases, with 14 bases spanning the gap. The CDR3 has 11 amino acids. The CDR3 region is CATLSGRTQYF. DNA for the CDR3: TGTGCCACCCTCTCGGGGAGGACGCAGTATTTT.

This clone was found once. This chain uses TRBV5-1 with TRBJ2-7, with 7 bases fitting TRBD1. V lost 2 bases, J lost 7 bases, and 15 bases stayed unmatched. CDR1 is SGHRS and CDR2 is YFSETQ in the germline V gene. The CDR3 totals 16 residues. The CDR3 here is CASSLNRGAKRREQYF. CDR3 DNA: TGCGCCAGCAGCTTAAACAGGGGCGCTAAACGTCGGGAGCAGTACTTC.

The rearrangement links TRBV7-9 to TRBJ1-6; weak D call: TRBD1 (6 bases). Trimming removed 5 bases from V and 12 bases from J, with 17 bases in between. CDR1 is SEHNR and CDR2 is FQNEAQ in the germline V gene (reference sequence). The length of the CDR3 is 14 residues. In nucleotides, the CDR3 is TGTGCCAGCAGCACTTCAGGGAGAGGGGGACCCCTCCACTTT. This translates into CASSTSGRGGPLHF.

V usage is TRBV3-1 (or the pseudogene TRBV3-2) and J usage is TRBJ2-1, with D maybe TRBD2 (5 bases). CDR3 length equals 13 residues. The V end lost 4 bases, the J end lost 7 bases, and 11 bases lay between the germline ends. Looked up from germline, CDR1 is LGHDT and CDR2 is YNNKEL (reference sequence). Written as DNA, the CDR3 is TGTGCCAGCAGCCCAGGACTGCGTAATGAGCAGTTCTTC. The encoded protein is CASSPGLRNEQFF.

The chain employs TRBV7-3 and TRBJ2-7, with no clear D. Between the trimmed V and J ends, which lost 11 bases and 4 bases, there was a span of 12 bases. Per germline, CDR1 SGHTA and CDR2 FQGTGA. The CDR3 totals 11 residues. The CDR3 DNA reads TGTGCCGTCGAGGATGTATACGAGCAGTACTTC. This encodes CAVEDVYEQYF.

The chain uses TRBV19 and TRBJ2-3; 11 bases are a match to TRBD1. The CDR3 consists of 15 residues. With V trimmed by 5 bases and J by 9 bases, 10 bases remained unmatched. CDR1 and CDR2 from the germline V gene are LNHDA and SQIVND (reference sequence). The CDR3 bases are TGTGCCAGTAGTGCGGACAGGGGGCCGGGGGTGACGCAGTATTTT. Protein sequence: CASSADRGPGVTQYF. Full variable domain (remainder filled in from reference TRBV19 and TRBJ2-3): DGGITQSPKYLFRKEGQNVTLSCEQNLNHDAMYWYRQDPGQGLRLIYYSQIVNDFQKGDIAEGYSVSREKKESFPLTVTSAQKNPTAFYLCASSADRGPGVTQYFGPGTRLTVL.

This clone was detected a few times. V usage is TRBV29-1 and J usage is TRBJ2-2; unclear D gene. In germline, CDR1 is SQVTM, CDR2 ANQGSEA. This CDR3 has 11 residues. V lost 6 bases and J lost 3, with 5 bases in between. CDR3 DNA sequence: TGCAGCGTAAGAGACACCGGGGAGCTGTTTTTT. This gives the protein CSVRDTGELFF.

The chain has TRBV12-5 and TRBJ2-2; no firm D call. Germline CDR1 LGHNT, CDR2 FRNRAP. CDR3 length: 13 residues. V was pared by 1 base and J by 4 bases, with 4 bases between. CDR3 sequence reads: CASGLAFTGELFF. CDR3 coding DNA: TGTGCTAGTGGTTTGGCTTTCACCGGGGAGCTGTTTTTT.

This clone was observed a single time. The V and J genes are TRBV30 and TRBJ1-4; no clear D gene. The CDR3 spans 14 residues. The V gene lost 0 bases and the J gene lost 8 bases, with 13 bases spanning the gap. The germline gives CDR1 GTSNPN, CDR2 SVGIG (reference sequence). The CDR3 DNA sequence: TGTGCCTGGAGTGTAAACAGCTCCCCCGAAAAACTGTTTTTT. Protein product: CAWSVNSSPEKLFF.